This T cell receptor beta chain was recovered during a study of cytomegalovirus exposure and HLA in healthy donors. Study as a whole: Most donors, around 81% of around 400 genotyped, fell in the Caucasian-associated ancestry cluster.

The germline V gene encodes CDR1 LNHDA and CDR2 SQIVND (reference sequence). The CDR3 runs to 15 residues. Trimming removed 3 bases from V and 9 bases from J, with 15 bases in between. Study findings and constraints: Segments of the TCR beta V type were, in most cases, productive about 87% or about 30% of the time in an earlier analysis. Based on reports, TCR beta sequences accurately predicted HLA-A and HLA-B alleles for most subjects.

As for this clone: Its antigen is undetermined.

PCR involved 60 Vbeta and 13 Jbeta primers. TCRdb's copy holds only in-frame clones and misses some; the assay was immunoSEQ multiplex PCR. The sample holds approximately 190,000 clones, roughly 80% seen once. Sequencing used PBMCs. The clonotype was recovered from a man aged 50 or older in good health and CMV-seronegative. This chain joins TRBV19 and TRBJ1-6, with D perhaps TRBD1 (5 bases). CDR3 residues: CASSMGQGHGSPLHF. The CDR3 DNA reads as TGTGCCAGTAGTATGGGTCAGGGCCATGGTTCACCCCTCCACTTT.